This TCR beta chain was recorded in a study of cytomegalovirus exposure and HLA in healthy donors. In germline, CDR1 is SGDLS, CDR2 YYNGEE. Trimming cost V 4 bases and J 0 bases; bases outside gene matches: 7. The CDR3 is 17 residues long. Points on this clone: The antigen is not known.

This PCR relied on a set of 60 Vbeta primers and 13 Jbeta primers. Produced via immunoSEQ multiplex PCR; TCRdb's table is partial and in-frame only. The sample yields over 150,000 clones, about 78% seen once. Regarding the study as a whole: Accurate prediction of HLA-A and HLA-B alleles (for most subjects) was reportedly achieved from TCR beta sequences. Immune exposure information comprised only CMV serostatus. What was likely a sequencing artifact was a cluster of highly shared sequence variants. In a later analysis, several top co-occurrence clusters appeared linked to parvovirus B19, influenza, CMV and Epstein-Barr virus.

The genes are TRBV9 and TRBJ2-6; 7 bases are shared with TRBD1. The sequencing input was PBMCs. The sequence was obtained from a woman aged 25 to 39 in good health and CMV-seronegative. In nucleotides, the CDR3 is TGTGCCAGCAGCTCGGACAGGAGAGGCTCTGGGGCCAACGTCCTGACTTTC. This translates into CASSSDRRGSGANVLTF.